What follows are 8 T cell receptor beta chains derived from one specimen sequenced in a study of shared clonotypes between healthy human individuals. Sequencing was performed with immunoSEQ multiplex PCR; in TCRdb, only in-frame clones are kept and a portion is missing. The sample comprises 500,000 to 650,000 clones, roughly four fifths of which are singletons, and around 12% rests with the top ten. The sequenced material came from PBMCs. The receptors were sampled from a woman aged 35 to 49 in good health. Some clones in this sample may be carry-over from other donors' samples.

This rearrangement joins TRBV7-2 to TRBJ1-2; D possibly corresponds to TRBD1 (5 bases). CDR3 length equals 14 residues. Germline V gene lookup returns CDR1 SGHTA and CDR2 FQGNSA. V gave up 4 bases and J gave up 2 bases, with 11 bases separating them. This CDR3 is CASSWRQINYGYTF. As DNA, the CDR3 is TGTGCCAGCAGCTGGAGACAGATAAACTATGGCTACACCTTC. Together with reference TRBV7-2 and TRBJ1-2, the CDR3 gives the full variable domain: GAGVSQSPSNKVTEKGKDVELRCDPISGHTALYWYRQSLGQGLEFLIYFQGNSAPDKSGLPSDRFSAERTGGSVSTLTIQRTQQEDSAVYLCASSWRQINYGYTFGSGTRLTVV.

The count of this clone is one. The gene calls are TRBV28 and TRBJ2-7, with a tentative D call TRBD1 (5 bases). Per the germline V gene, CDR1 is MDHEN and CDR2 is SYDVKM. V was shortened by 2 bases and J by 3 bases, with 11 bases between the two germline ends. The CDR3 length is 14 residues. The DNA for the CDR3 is TGTGCCAGCAGTTTACCTCAACAGGACTACGAGCAGTACTTC. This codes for CASSLPQQDYEQYF.

CDR3 sequence (DNA): TGTGCCAGACAGCCCGAGGGAAGGCTAGCATGGTGGGACCCCGGCCCAGATACGCAGTATTTT. Residues: CARQPEGRLAWWDPGPDTQYF. The V gene is TRBV5-3, the J gene TRBJ2-3; tentatively, D is TRBD1 or TRBD2 (5 bases each). TRBV5-3 is sorted into the ORF group, with uncertain function. V was pared by 7 bases and J by 4 bases, with 37 bases between. The CDR3 length is 21 residues.

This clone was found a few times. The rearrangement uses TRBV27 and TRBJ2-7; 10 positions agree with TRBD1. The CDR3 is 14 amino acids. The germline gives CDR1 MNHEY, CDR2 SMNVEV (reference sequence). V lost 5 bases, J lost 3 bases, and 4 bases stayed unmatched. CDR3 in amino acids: CASSPRTGGYEQYF. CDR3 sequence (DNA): TGTGCCAGCAGTCCTCGGACAGGGGGCTACGAGCAGTACTTC.

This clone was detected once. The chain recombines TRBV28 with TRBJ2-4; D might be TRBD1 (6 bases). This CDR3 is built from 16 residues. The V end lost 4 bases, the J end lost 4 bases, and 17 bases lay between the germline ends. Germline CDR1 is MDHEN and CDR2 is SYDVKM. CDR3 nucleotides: TGTGCCAGCAGTTCTCCGGGGTCCAGGGGAAAAAACATTCAGTACTTC. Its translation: CASSSPGSRGKNIQYF. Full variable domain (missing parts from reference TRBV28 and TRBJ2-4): DVKVTQSSRYLVKRTGEKVFLECVQDMDHENMFWYRQDPGLGLRLIYFSYDVKMKEKGDIPEGYSVSREKKERFSLILESASTNQTSMYLCASSSPGSRGKNIQYFGAGTRLSVL.

As DNA, the CDR3 is TGTGCCAGCTATGAAGGGGGCTGGGGAAATGAAAAACTGTTTTTT. Amino acid sequence: CASYEGGWGNEKLFF. V gene TRBV6-1 combines with J gene TRBJ1-4; 7 nucleotides align to TRBD1. There are 15 residues in the CDR3. Germline V CDR1 and CDR2: MNHNS, SASEGT. V was pared by 8 bases and J by 5 bases, with 11 bases of the junction left unmatched.

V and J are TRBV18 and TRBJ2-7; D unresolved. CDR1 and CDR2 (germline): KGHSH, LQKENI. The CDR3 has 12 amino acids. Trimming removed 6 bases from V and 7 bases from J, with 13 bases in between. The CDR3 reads CASSSEFEEQYF. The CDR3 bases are TGTGCCAGCTCCTCAGAGTTTGAGGAGCAGTACTTC. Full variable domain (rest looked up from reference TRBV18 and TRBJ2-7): NAGVMQNPRHLVRRRGQEARLRCSPMKGHSHVYWYRQLPEEGLKFMVYLQKENIIDESGMPKERFSAEFPKEGPSILRIQQVVRGDSAAYFCASSSEFEEQYFGPGTRLTVT.

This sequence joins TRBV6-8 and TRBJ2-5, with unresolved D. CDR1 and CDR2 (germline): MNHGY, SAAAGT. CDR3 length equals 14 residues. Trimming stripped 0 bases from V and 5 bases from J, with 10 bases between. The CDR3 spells CASSYSAASETQYF. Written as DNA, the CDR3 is TGTGCCAGCAGTTACTCGGCAGCCTCGGAGACCCAGTACTTC.